Below are 8 T cell receptor beta chains sequenced from a single sample in a study of sequential checkpoint blockade in melanoma. Here immunoSEQ multiplex PCR was the method, and the copy in TCRdb shows in-frame clones only, minus some. The top ten hold 12% of the sample, which has around 18,000 clones, around 66% seen once. Treatment reported: randomized to nivolumab then ipilimumab (arm A) or the reverse (arm B). The sequencing used CD8+ T cells sorted from blood (inferred from file names), collected from a patient given nivolumab and ipilimumab in sequence. These receptors all come from a human donor with melanoma.

This chain uses TRBV6-1 with TRBJ2-1; 13 positions agree with TRBD2. V was clipped by 2 bases and J by 12 bases; unmatched bases: 19. This CDR3 has 19 amino acids. Germline V gene lookup returns CDR1 MNHNS and CDR2 SASEGT. CDR3 protein: CASSETLGGLAGLVRGQFF. CDR3 sequence (DNA): TGTGCCAGCAGTGAAACGTTGGGGGGACTAGCGGGGCTCGTACGTGGGCAGTTCTTC.

This clone was observed a handful of times. The genes are TRBV29-1 and TRBJ2-1, with 10 bases that match TRBD2. V shed 1 base, J shed 6 bases, and the junction held 6 bases outside the gene matches. The CDR3 is 15 residues long. Germline loops: CDR1 SQVTM, CDR2 ANQGSEA. The CDR3 sequence is CSVEGTSGSLNEQFF. The CDR3 bases are TGCAGCGTTGAAGGGACTAGCGGTTCTCTCAATGAGCAGTTCTTC.

This clone showed up just once. The genes are TRBV7-3 and TRBJ2-3; 11 bases map to TRBD2. This CDR3 comprises 15 residues. Germline trimming cut 4 bases from V and 6 bases from J; bases unmatched to any gene: 6. The germline V gene encodes CDR1 SGHTA and CDR2 FQGTGA. The CDR3 reads CASSSTSGEWDTQYF. CDR3 nucleotide sequence: TGTGCCAGCAGCTCGACTAGCGGGGAATGGGATACGCAGTATTTT. The full variable domain, in which reference TRBV7-3 and TRBJ2-3 provide the parts outside the CDR3, is GAGVSQTPSNKVTEKGKYVELRCDPISGHTALYWYRQSLGQGPEFLIYFQGTGAADDSGLPNDRFFAVRPEGSVSTLKIQRTERGDSAVYLCASSSTSGEWDTQYFGPGTRLTVL.

The chain employs TRBV7-9 and TRBJ2-5, with a possible D match to TRBD2 (5 bases). V shed 7 bases and J shed 4 bases, with 22 bases lying between them. The CDR3 is 16 amino acids. Germline loops: CDR1 SEHNR, CDR2 FQNEAQ (reference sequence). The CDR3: CASILTGFGKRETQYF. The DNA for the CDR3 is TGTGCCAGCATTCTAACGGGATTCGGAAAGAGAGAGACCCAGTACTTC.

With respect to this clone: The same CDR3 arises from other DNA sequences in this sample as well. The CDR3 sequence: CASSFGEKLFF. The DNA for the CDR3 is TGTGCCAGCAGCTTCGGTGAAAAACTGTTTTTT. The chain uses TRBV7-9 and TRBJ1-4, with D hard to call. The CDR3 has 11 residues. Germline-derived CDR1 and CDR2 are SEHNR and FQNEAQ (reference sequence). Trimming stripped 3 bases from V and 7 bases from J, with 3 bases between. The full variable domain, its missing parts supplied by reference TRBV7-9 and TRBJ1-4, is DTGVSQNPRHKITKRGQNVTFRCDPISEHNRLYWYRQTLGQGPEFLTYFQNEAQLEKSRLLSDRFSAERPKGSFSTLEIQRTEQGDSAMYLCASSFGEKLFFGSGTQLSVL.

This clone has more than one count but fewer than ten. V is TRBV29-1 and J is TRBJ2-1; 10 bases fit TRBD1. In germline, CDR1 is SQVTM, CDR2 ANQGSEA. CDR3 length: 14 residues. Germline trimming cut 6 bases from V and 7 bases from J; bases unmatched to any gene: 9. In DNA form, the CDR3 reads TGCAGCGTCGACCCGGGACAGGGGAGTAATGAGCAGTTCTTC. Translation: CSVDPGQGSNEQFF.

The chain has TRBV6-5 and TRBJ2-1; TRBD2 matches at 8 bases. V dropped 6 bases and J dropped 4; count of bases not matched to a gene: 8. Germline lookup yields CDR1 MNHEY and CDR2 SVGAGI. The CDR3 totals 15 residues. In DNA form, the CDR3 reads TGTGCCAGCAGCTCCCCGGGGGGGCCGTACAATGAGCAGTTCTTC. Its translation: CASSSPGGPYNEQFF.

This chain connects TRBV4-1 to TRBJ2-2; D possibly corresponds to TRBD2 (7 bases). V shed 2 bases and J shed 2 bases, with 12 bases lying between them. The CDR3 totals 16 residues. CDR1 and CDR2 (germline): MGHRA, YSYEKL. The CDR3 sequence is CASSQPGGANTGELFF. The CDR3 coding sequence is TGCGCCAGCAGCCAACCGGGGGGCGCAAACACCGGGGAGCTGTTTTTT.